This T cell receptor (beta chain) was profiled in a study of blood T cell repertoires in COVID-19. As for the study in general: Acute and convalescent COVID-19 specimens originated in the United States, Italy and Spain. T cells, B-cell-depleted T cells, or PBMCs provided the cDNA or gDNA that served as material.

In the authors' methods: Amplified reference gene primers provided the basis for estimating nucleated cell counts. Data came from immunoSEQ multiplex PCR; TCRdb stores just in-frame clones and leaves some out. V, J and clone size reflect that table, while D and trimming were determined from the DNA. The sample includes under 150,000 clones, 75% to 90% of them seen just once. Everyone who took part was about 18 to 89 years old, and they came from about 23 US areas. The material sequenced was PBMCs or T cells enriched from blood (not recorded which). The receptor was isolated from a man aged 50-60 years in a cohort exposed to, infected with or recovered from COVID-19 (not recorded which).

In DNA, the CDR3 is TGTGCCTGGAGTGGGAGGGAGAGGGAGACCCAGTACTTC. Protein product: CAWSGRERETQYF. The genes are TRBV30 and TRBJ2-5; a weak D match, TRBD2 (6 bases). The germline CDR1 and CDR2 sequences are GTSNPN and SVGIG (reference sequence). The CDR3 consists of 13 residues. Between the trimmed V and J ends, which lost 1 base and 5 bases, there was a span of 11 bases.